Presented here are 16 T cell receptor beta chains from one specimen sequenced in a study of human T cells and chemical hapten exposure. A single record per CDR3 protein comes from TCRdb applying MiXCR to the RACE reads. The sample lists 70,000 to 95,000 distinct CDR3 sequences; approximately 8.6% were seen once. Documented time point: healthy volunteer bleed at 6 weeks. Unseparated into fractions, whole blood served as the source from which total RNA was extracted. The sample consisted of whole blood. The receptors come from a female donor in good health. Some clones in this sample may be carry-over from other donors' samples.

As for this clonotype: A clone one base away is much larger, so this may be a read error. The rearrangement links TRBV3-1 to TRBJ2-7, with D possibly being TRBD1 (6 bases). V lost 2 bases and J 6 bases, leaving 14 bases between the germline ends. The CDR3 spans 14 residues. Germline lookup yields CDR1 LGHDT and CDR2 YNNKEL (reference sequence). CDR3 sequence: CASSQKGVGGEQYF. The CDR3, as DNA: TGTGCCAGCAGCCAAAAGGGGGTCGGTGGCGAGCAGTACTTC.

Concerning this clonotype: This may be a read error, as it is one base from a much larger clone. This chain connects TRBV5-1 to TRBJ1-3, with D tentatively TRBD1 (5 bases). The germline V and J ends were trimmed by 4 bases and 2 bases, with 10 bases remaining between them. In germline, CDR1 is SGHRS, CDR2 YFSETQ. The CDR3 is 14 amino acids. CDR3 nucleotide sequence: TGCGCCAGCAGCGTGGGGGATACTGGAAACACCATATATTTT. Protein product: CASSVGDTGNTIYF. The variable domain in full, completed from reference TRBV5-1 and TRBJ1-3, reads KAGVTQTPRYLIKTRGQQVTLSCSPISGHRSVSWYQQTPGQGLQFLFEYFSETQRNKGNFPGRFSGRQFSNSRSEMNVSTLELGDSALYLCASSVGDTGNTIYFGEGSWLTVV.

This clonotype has a handful of counts. A much larger clone lies one base from this, so it may be a read error. This sequence joins TRBV20-1 and TRBJ2-3; 9 nucleotides line up with TRBD2. With V trimmed by 6 bases and J by 1 base, 17 bases remained unmatched. Germline V gene sequence: CDR1 DFQATT, CDR2 SNEGSKA (reference sequence). This CDR3 has 18 residues. The DNA of the CDR3 is TGCAGTGCCCCTCGCGGGGGGCGGGGGGGCTTCGGCACAGATACGCAGTATTTT. Protein sequence: CSAPRGGRGGFGTDTQYF.

V and J are TRBV29-1 and TRBJ2-5; 8 bases are shared with TRBD2. In germline, CDR1 is SQVTM, CDR2 ANQGSEA. Trimming removed 7 bases from V and 5 bases from J; junction bases left unmatched: 9. CDR3 length: 13 amino acids. The DNA of the CDR3 is TGCAGCGCCACGGGACTAGGACATGAGACCCAGTACTTC. As protein: CSATGLGHETQYF.

This clonotype turned up a few times. This rearrangement joins TRBV7-6 to TRBJ2-7; TRBD2 agrees at 8 bases. The junction had 8 bases not matched to a gene; V was cut back by 4 bases and J by 6 bases. Germline V lookup: CDR1 SGHVS, CDR2 FNYEAQ. The CDR3 is 14 residues long. The CDR3 nucleotides are TGTGCCAGCAGCTCCCCCGGGAGGGGAAGCGAGCAGTACTTC. Protein sequence: CASSSPGRGSEQYF.

The gene calls are TRBV4-3 and TRBJ1-2; 8 bases fit TRBD1. Germline CDR1 is LGHNA and CDR2 is YSLEER. CDR3 length equals 12 residues. With V trimmed by 6 bases and J by 5 bases, 2 bases remained unmatched. CDR3 nucleotides: TGCGCCAGCAGTGACAGGGGATATGGCTACACCTTC. Translating gives CASSDRGYGYTF.

This clonotype was counted a few times. V is TRBV20-1 and J is TRBJ1-5, with TRBD1 as a possible D gene (6 bases). Germline V gene lookup returns CDR1 DFQATT and CDR2 SNEGSKA (reference sequence). V lost 4 bases, J lost 2 bases, and 18 bases lay in between. The CDR3 loop spans 16 amino acids. The CDR3 loop reads CSATQQGRLGNQPQHF. As DNA, the CDR3 is TGCAGTGCTACACAACAGGGACGGTTGGGCAATCAGCCCCAGCATTTT.

The chain couples TRBV7-9 to TRBJ2-7, with 12 bases lining up with TRBD2. This CDR3 is built from 15 residues. Germline CDR1 and CDR2: SEHNR and FQNEAQ (reference sequence). V shed 5 bases and J 7 bases; nucleotides not matched to a gene: 9. CDR3 sequence reads: CASSQLAGGLWEQYF. DNA of the CDR3: TGTGCCAGCAGCCAACTAGCGGGGGGCCTGTGGGAGCAGTACTTC.

This clonotype was picked up a small number of times. The rearrangement joins TRBV27 to TRBJ2-1; maybe TRBD1 (5 bases). V lost 10 bases and J lost 0, with 10 bases in between. Germline V gene sequence: CDR1 MNHEY, CDR2 SMNVEV (reference sequence). This CDR3 has 13 residues. CDR3 in amino acids: CATTDSSYNEQFF. The CDR3 nucleotides are TGTGCCACCACTGACAGCTCCTACAATGAGCAGTTCTTC.

The V call is TRBV13, the J call TRBJ2-7; 9 positions agree with TRBD1. Germline V gives CDR1 PRHDT, CDR2 FYEKMQ (reference sequence). The CDR3 runs to 18 residues. V gave up 4 bases and J gave up 0 bases; unmatched junction bases: 13. In DNA form, the CDR3 reads TGTGCCAGCAGCTCAACGACGGGACAGGGATTTATCTCCTACGAGCAGTACTTC. This translates into CASSSTTGQGFISYEQYF. Looking up the rest from reference TRBV13 and TRBJ2-7 gives the full variable domain: AAGVIQSPRHLIKEKRETATLKCYPIPRHDTVYWYQQGPGQDPQFLISFYEKMQSDKGSIPDRFSAQQFSDYHSELNMSSLELGDSALYFCASSSTTGQGFISYEQYFGPGTRLTVT.

This clonotype has just a few counts. J is TRBJ1-5 and V is TRBV10-1; no reliable D call. Germline assignment: CDR1 WNHNN and CDR2 SYGVQD (reference sequence). Trimming stripped 7 bases from V and 0 bases from J, with 16 bases between. CDR3 length: 16 residues. This CDR3 reads CASMTKGGYSNQPQHF. The CDR3 coding sequence is TGCGCCAGCATGACGAAAGGAGGATATAGCAATCAGCCCCAGCATTTT.

This clonotype was observed at least ten times. The V and J genes are TRBV29-1 and TRBJ2-1, with TRBD1 matching 8 bases. V shed 7 bases and J 8 bases; nucleotides not matched to a gene: 13. Germline V CDR1 and CDR2: SQVTM, ANQGSEA. The CDR3 totals 14 residues. The CDR3 sequence is CSAAGTGGPDEQFF. In DNA, the CDR3 is TGCAGCGCCGCCGGAACAGGGGGTCCAGATGAGCAGTTCTTC.

This clonotype has more than one count but fewer than ten. The chain is built from TRBV5-1 and TRBJ1-1; the match to TRBD1 covers 10 bases. This CDR3 comprises 13 residues. Germline loops: CDR1 SGHRS, CDR2 YFSETQ. The V segment lost 4 bases and the J segment 10 bases; nucleotides outside the gene matches: 7. The CDR3 spells CASSPGQGETAFF. CDR3 sequence (DNA): TGCGCCAGCAGCCCCGGACAGGGGGAGACAGCTTTCTTT.

V usage is TRBV5-4 and J usage is TRBJ2-3; D is tentatively TRBD1 or TRBD2 (5 bases each). The V gene lost 4 bases and the J gene lost 6 bases, with 15 bases spanning the gap. This CDR3 comprises 14 residues. Germline V gene lookup returns CDR1 SGHNT and CDR2 YYREEE (reference sequence). CDR3 bases: TGTGCCAGCAGCACCTCAACCGGGACGGATACGCAGTATTTT. As protein: CASSTSTGTDTQYF.

This clonotype appeared many times. The chain has TRBV20-1 and TRBJ2-3; 14 bases line up with TRBD2. The CDR3 is 17 residues long. Germline loops: CDR1 DFQATT, CDR2 SNEGSKA (reference sequence). Germline trimming cut 0 bases from V and 5 bases from J; bases unmatched to any gene: 7. CDR3 sequence (DNA): TGCAGTGCTAGAGATCGACTAGCGGGGGGGCGGGGAGATACGCAGTATTTT. Its translation is CSARDRLAGGRGDTQYF.

This clonotype turned up a few times. This chain joins TRBV24-1 and TRBJ2-7; D is unresolved. The length of the CDR3 is 12 residues. Between the trimmed V and J ends, which lost 2 bases and 2 bases, there was a span of 3 bases. The germline V gene encodes CDR1 KGHDR and CDR2 SFDVKD. CDR3 in DNA: TGTGCCACCAGTGATTGGCCCTACGAGCAGTACTTC. This encodes CATSDWPYEQYF.